The present T cell receptor (beta chain) was sequenced within a study of T cell repertoires in cytomegalovirus infection. On the study more broadly: HLA-B-restricted CMV epitopes that are well studied were used alongside recently identified HLA-C-restricted ones. Both CMV infection and a matching HLA type were indicated by public TCR beta signatures.

MiXCR was run by TCRdb on the reads, yielding one entry per CDR3 protein. The sample gives roughly 280,000 distinct CDR3 sequences, roughly a fifth of which show up once; roughly a fifth is in the top ten. CDR1 and CDR2 from the germline V gene are GTSNPN and SVGIG (reference sequence). The CDR3 loop spans 13 amino acids. Trimming cost V 5 bases and J 7 bases, with 17 bases left between them. This clonotype was observed a handful of times. Its antigen is not known. This chain uses TRBV30 with TRBJ1-2; D might be TRBD1 (5 bases). The sequence was obtained from a human donor in good health (CMV status not recorded). Some clones in this sample may be carry-over from other donors' samples. Sequencing was performed on cultured PBMCs, taken from culture after CMV antigen stimulation. The CDR3 DNA reads TGTGCCTGGGGTCGGGGCCGCTATGTTGGCTACACCTTC. This encodes CAWGRGRYVGYTF. The full variable domain, its missing parts supplied by reference TRBV30 and TRBJ1-2, is SQTIHQWPATLVQPVGSPLSLECTVEGTSNPNLYWYRQAAGRGLQLLFYSVGIGQISSEVPQNLSASRPQDRQFILSSKKLLLSDSGFYLCAWGRGRYVGYTFGSGTRLTVV.